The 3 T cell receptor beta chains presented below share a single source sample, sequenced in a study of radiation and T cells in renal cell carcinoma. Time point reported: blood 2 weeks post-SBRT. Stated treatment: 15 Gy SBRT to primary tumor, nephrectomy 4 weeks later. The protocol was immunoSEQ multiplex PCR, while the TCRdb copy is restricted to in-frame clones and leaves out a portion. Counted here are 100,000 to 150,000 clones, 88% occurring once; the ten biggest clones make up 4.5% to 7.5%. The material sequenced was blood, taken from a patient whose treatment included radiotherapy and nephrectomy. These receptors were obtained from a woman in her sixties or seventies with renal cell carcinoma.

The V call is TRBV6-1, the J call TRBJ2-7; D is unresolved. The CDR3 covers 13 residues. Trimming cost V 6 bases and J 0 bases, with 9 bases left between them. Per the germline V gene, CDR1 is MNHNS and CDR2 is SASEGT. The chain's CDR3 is CASSGPSSYEQYF. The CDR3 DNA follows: TGTGCCAGCAGCGGACCGAGCTCCTACGAGCAGTACTTC.

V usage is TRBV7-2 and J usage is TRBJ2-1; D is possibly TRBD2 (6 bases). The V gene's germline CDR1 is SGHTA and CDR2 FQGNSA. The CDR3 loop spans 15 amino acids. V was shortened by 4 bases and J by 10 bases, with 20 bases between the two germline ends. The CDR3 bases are TGTGCCAGCAGCTCCCGGGGAGGCCGGGCCGACGAGCAGTTCTTC. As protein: CASSSRGGRADEQFF.

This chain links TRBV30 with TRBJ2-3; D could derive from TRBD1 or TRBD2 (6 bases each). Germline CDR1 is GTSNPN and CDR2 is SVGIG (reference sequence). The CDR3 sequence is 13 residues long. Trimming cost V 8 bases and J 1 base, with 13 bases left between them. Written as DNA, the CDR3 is TGTGCCAGAGGGGGGCACGGCACAGATACGCAGTATTTT. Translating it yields CARGGHGTDTQYF.